This T cell receptor (beta chain) was recovered during a study of cytomegalovirus exposure and HLA in healthy donors. Study conclusions and caveats: Later analysis demonstrated an association between a missense DCLRE1C variant and TCR beta V- and J-gene trimming. Across donors, presence/absence analyses took sequencing depth to be roughly uniform. Rarity marked most TCR sequences, yet some public TCRs occurred in many donors. There was a cluster of highly shared sequence variants that was likely a sequencing artifact.

Worth noting for this clone: Its matching antigen is unknown.

It was with 60 Vbeta and 13 Jbeta primers that the PCR ran. Sequencing used immunoSEQ multiplex PCR; TCRdb keeps in-frame clones, though not all of them. The repertoire shows some 130,000 clones; the top ten hold around 1.6%. This TCR came from a man between 18 and 29 years old in good health and CMV-seronegative. Material for sequencing was PBMCs.

The CDR3 sequence: CASSLEDRVYTEAFF. CDR3 coding DNA: TGTGCCAGCAGCTTAGAGGACAGGGTGTACACTGAAGCTTTCTTT. The chain uses TRBV7-9 and TRBJ1-1, with 8 bases matching TRBD1. V lost 1 base and J lost 3; bases outside the gene matches: 4. Germline CDR1 SEHNR, CDR2 FQNEAQ (reference sequence). The CDR3 totals 15 residues.